Shown below are 21 T cell receptor beta chains from a single sample sequenced in a study of blood T cell repertoires in COVID-19. The protocol was immunoSEQ multiplex PCR, while the TCRdb copy is restricted to in-frame clones and leaves out a portion. The sample has 55,000 to 80,000 clones, approximately 84% seen once. Material: peripheral blood. The receptors come from a human donor in a cohort sampled during active COVID-19.

The V and J genes are TRBV7-2 and TRBJ1-5, with a possible D match to TRBD1 (6 bases). The germline CDR1 and CDR2 sequences are SGHTA and FQGNSA. V was pared by 1 base and J by 8 bases, with 12 bases between. CDR3 length: 14 amino acids. The CDR3 region is CASSLDGRGEPQHF. The DNA of the CDR3 is TGTGCCAGCAGCTTAGACGGCAGGGGAGAGCCCCAGCATTTT.

About this clone: The germline gene is not matched at one end of the junction; a read error may be the cause. The J gene is TRBJ2-5, the V gene TRBV7-2; TRBD2 matches 15 bases. The CDR3 covers 16 residues. Germline values: CDR1 SGHTA, CDR2 FQGNSA. This CDR3 reads CASSSPRTSGGVLTNF. The CDR3 DNA follows: TGTGCCAGCAGCTCTCCCCGGACTAGCGGGGGGGTCCTGACAAACTTC.

A note on this clone: Other DNA sequences in this specimen translate into the identical CDR3. The rearrangement joins TRBV10-3 to TRBJ2-1, with 8 bases aligning to TRBD2. V gave up 6 bases and J gave up 3 bases; unmatched junction bases: 7. This CDR3 has 15 residues. Germline V gives CDR1 ENHRY, CDR2 SYGVKD. This CDR3 is CAIRTTGGGYNEQFF. DNA for the CDR3: TGTGCCATCAGGACCACGGGGGGGGGCTACAATGAGCAGTTCTTC.

V usage is TRBV7-9 and J usage is TRBJ1-3; 7 nucleotides align to TRBD1. Germline V gene lookup returns CDR1 SEHNR and CDR2 FQNEAQ (reference sequence). After removal of 3 bases from V and 2 bases from J, the junction contained 7 bases not matched to a gene. The CDR3 extends over 16 amino acids. As DNA, the CDR3 is TGTGCCAGCAGCTTGAGGTCCCAGGGGGCTGGAAACACCATATATTTT. It codes for CASSLRSQGAGNTIYF. Full variable domain (rest looked up from reference TRBV7-9 and TRBJ1-3): DTGVSQNPRHKITKRGQNVTFRCDPISEHNRLYWYRQTLGQGPEFLTYFQNEAQLEKSRLLSDRFSAERPKGSFSTLEIQRTEQGDSAMYLCASSLRSQGAGNTIYFGEGSWLTVV.

This clone was seen just once. The V and J genes are TRBV5-1 and TRBJ1-5; D gene unclear. The germline CDR1 and CDR2 sequences are SGHRS and YFSETQ. V lost 0 bases and J lost 5, with 6 bases in between. CDR3 length: 13 amino acids. The CDR3 loop reads CASSLGLDQPQHF. CDR3 in DNA: TGCGCCAGCAGCTTGGGTCTCGATCAGCCCCAGCATTTT. Drawing the rest from reference TRBV5-1 and TRBJ1-5, the complete variable domain is KAGVTQTPRYLIKTRGQQVTLSCSPISGHRSVSWYQQTPGQGLQFLFEYFSETQRNKGNFPGRFSGRQFSNSRSEMNVSTLELGDSALYLCASSLGLDQPQHFGDGTRLSIL.

The chain links TRBV7-2 to TRBJ1-2; D not certain. Germline V gives CDR1 SGHTA, CDR2 FQGNSA. The CDR3 contains 15 residues. Trimming removed 3 bases from V and 2 bases from J, with 13 bases in between. In DNA, the CDR3 is TGTGCCAGCAGCTTCAGACCCGGAGGGAACTATGGCTACACCTTC. Translating gives CASSFRPGGNYGYTF.

The chain combines TRBV9 with TRBJ1-4; D is unclear. V lost 0 bases and J 0 bases, leaving 9 bases between the germline ends. Looked up from germline, CDR1 is SGDLS and CDR2 is YYNGEE. The CDR3 is made up of 16 amino acids. CDR3 bases: TGTGCCAGCAGCGTAGCTCAGATGGCAACTAATGAAAAACTGTTTTTT. It encodes CASSVAQMATNEKLFF.

The V gene is TRBV7-9, the J gene TRBJ1-1, with a weak D call TRBD1 (6 bases). Germline V gene lookup returns CDR1 SEHNR and CDR2 FQNEAQ (reference sequence). Trimming took 5 bases from V and 10 from J, leaving 23 bases between them. The CDR3 loop spans 15 amino acids. CDR3 sequence (DNA): TGTGCCAGCAGCCGCGGTAGCAGCGCGGGGGCAGGAGCTTTCTTT. Amino acid sequence: CASSRGSSAGAGAFF.

The chain carries TRBV10-2 and TRBJ2-3, with 7 bases aligning to TRBD1. Germline V gene sequence: CDR1 WSHSY, CDR2 SAAADI. The CDR3 sequence is 14 residues long. V was pared by 5 bases and J by 2 bases, with 4 bases of the junction left unmatched. Here the CDR3 reads CASSPDRVTDTQYF. For the CDR3, the DNA is TGCGCCAGCAGTCCCGACAGGGTCACAGATACGCAGTATTTT.

A single count supports this clone. V and J are TRBV3-1 (or the pseudogene TRBV3-2) and TRBJ2-2; 8 bases map to TRBD2. The CDR3 runs to 14 residues. The germline V gene encodes CDR1 LGHDT and CDR2 YNNKEL (reference sequence). V shed 2 bases, J shed 6 bases, and the junction held 2 bases outside the gene matches. CDR3 in DNA: TGTGCCAGCAGCCAAACGGGGGGGGCCGGGGAGCTGTTTTTT. Its translation is CASSQTGGAGELFF.

V usage is TRBV28 and J usage is TRBJ1-2; 7 bases line up with TRBD1. This CDR3 contains 15 residues. CDR1 is MDHEN and CDR2 is SYDVKM in the germline V gene. V lost 4 bases, J lost 4 bases, and 9 bases stayed unmatched. The CDR3 nucleotides are TGTGCCAGCAGTTCCGGCCCGGACAGGATCTATGGCTACACCTTC. Amino acids: CASSSGPDRIYGYTF.

This chain joins TRBV6-5 and TRBJ1-4; TRBD1 is a possible D gene (5 bases). The germline V gene has CDR1 MNHEY and CDR2 SVGAGI. The CDR3 consists of 14 residues. V was clipped by 10 bases and J by 7 bases, with 19 bases between them. CDR3 nucleotides: TGTGCCACCCGGGTGGCAGGGTGGAGTGAAAAACTGTTTTTT. It codes for CATRVAGWSEKLFF.

V and J are TRBV3-1 (or the pseudogene TRBV3-2) and TRBJ1-2; 7 nucleotides align to TRBD1. This CDR3 has 14 amino acids. Per germline, CDR1 LGHDT and CDR2 YNNKEL (reference sequence). Germline trimming cut 0 bases from V and 8 bases from J; bases unmatched to any gene: 6. CDR3 in amino acids: CASSQDTGAGGYTF. The CDR3 DNA is TGTGCCAGCAGCCAAGATACAGGGGCGGGGGGCTACACCTTC.

This chain connects TRBV6-2 or TRBV6-3 to TRBJ1-5; tentative D call: TRBD1 (5 bases). The ends were cut back, 0 bases at V and 4 bases at J, with 13 bases in the middle. Germline CDR1 and CDR2: MNHEY and SVGEGT. This CDR3 region has 16 residues. The CDR3 reads CASSYSTYRNNQPQHF. DNA for the CDR3: TGTGCCAGCAGTTACTCGACTTACAGGAATAATCAGCCCCAGCATTTT.

The V gene is TRBV5-1, the J gene TRBJ2-5; weak D call: TRBD2 (5 bases). CDR1 and CDR2 from the germline V gene are SGHRS and YFSETQ. The V gene lost 0 bases and the J gene lost 5 bases, with 11 bases spanning the gap. The length of the CDR3 is 14 residues. The CDR3 reads CASSLEAGSETQYF. CDR3 bases: TGCGCCAGCAGCTTGGAGGCGGGCTCGGAGACCCAGTACTTC.

The rearrangement links TRBV6-5 to TRBJ2-5, with a tentative D call TRBD2 (5 bases). Germline V gives CDR1 MNHEY, CDR2 SVGAGI. The CDR3 sequence is 14 residues long. Trimming took 6 bases from V and 5 from J, leaving 16 bases between them. CDR3 protein: CASSVKRGRETQYF. The CDR3 DNA sequence: TGTGCCAGCAGCGTCAAGCGCGGGCGGGAGACCCAGTACTTC.

The chain carries TRBV6-5 and TRBJ1-6; 9 positions agree with TRBD1. The germline gives CDR1 MNHEY, CDR2 SVGAGI. Losses at the gene ends were 4 bases for V and 5 bases for J; bases not matched to a gene: 6. CDR3 length: 16 amino acids. DNA of the CDR3: TGTGCCAGCAGTTCGTTGGACAGGGGTCATAATTCACCCCTCCACTTT. This gives the protein CASSSLDRGHNSPLHF.

The chain joins TRBV10-3 to TRBJ2-1; 10 bases match TRBD2. The trim removed 10 bases at V and 8 bases at J, leaving 11 bases unmatched. Germline-derived CDR1 and CDR2 are ENHRY and SYGVKD. This CDR3 spans 14 amino acids. CDR3 nucleotide sequence: TGTGCCACCAACCCAGCGGGGGGGCTCGATGAGCAGTTCTTC. This codes for CATNPAGGLDEQFF.

The genes are TRBV2 and TRBJ2-5; TRBD2 agrees at 8 bases. Trimming removed 6 bases from V and 0 bases from J; junction bases left unmatched: 6. This CDR3 region has 15 residues. From germline, CDR1 is SNHLY and CDR2 FYNNEI. The CDR3 region is CASSLAGRYQETQYF. In DNA form, the CDR3 reads TGTGCCAGCAGCTTAGCGGGACGATACCAAGAGACCCAGTACTTC. The complete variable domain, with remaining parts taken from reference TRBV2 and TRBJ2-5, reads EPEVTQTPSHQVTQMGQEVILRCVPISNHLYFYWYRQILGQKVEFLVSFYNNEISEKSEIFDDQFSVERPDGSNFTLKIRSTKLEDSAMYFCASSLAGRYQETQYFGPGTRLLVL.

The gene calls are TRBV2 and TRBJ1-2; D is undetermined. Germline assignment: CDR1 SNHLY and CDR2 FYNNEI. V was clipped by 2 bases and J by 5 bases, with 12 bases between them. This CDR3 has 14 residues. This chain's CDR3 is CASSESVRRYGYTF. The CDR3 DNA reads TGTGCCAGCAGTGAATCTGTCAGGAGGTATGGCTACACCTTC.

The chain carries TRBV3-1 (or the pseudogene TRBV3-2) and TRBJ1-1, with D hard to call. V dropped 1 base and J dropped 1 base, with 13 bases sitting between them. Germline V gene lookup returns CDR1 LGHDT and CDR2 YNNKEL (reference sequence). This CDR3 has 16 amino acids. The CDR3 coding sequence is TGTGCCAGCAGCCAAGGTTCCACGGGTTCGAACACTGAAGCTTTCTTT. It encodes CASSQGSTGSNTEAFF.